This T cell receptor beta chain was recovered during a study of shared T cell receptors in the human thymus. Germline V gene data show CDR1 as LGHNA and CDR2 as YSLEER. Trimming took 3 bases from V and 0 from J; bases not matched to a gene: 17. The CDR3 totals 20 residues. Measured with immunoSEQ multiplex PCR; TCRdb has only the in-frame clones, and not every one. Of hundreds of thousands of clones in the sample, more than 70% were seen once. This sample also appeared in a second study, on human thymus T cells. Per that paper: Thymus tissue was removed during corrective cardiac surgery. Within thymic and blood repertoires, V and J gene usage appeared to be biased. Related reports documented highly overlapping thymic repertoires among unrelated individuals.

The chain uses TRBV4-3 and TRBJ2-4, with 7 bases that match TRBD1. The source material was thymocytes. The clonotype comes from a boy under two years old with a congenital heart defect. As DNA, the CDR3 is TGCGCCAGCAGCCACGAAGGGGGCACAGGGAAGGGAGTAGCCAAAAACATTCAGTACTTC. Protein: CASSHEGGTGKGVAKNIQYF.